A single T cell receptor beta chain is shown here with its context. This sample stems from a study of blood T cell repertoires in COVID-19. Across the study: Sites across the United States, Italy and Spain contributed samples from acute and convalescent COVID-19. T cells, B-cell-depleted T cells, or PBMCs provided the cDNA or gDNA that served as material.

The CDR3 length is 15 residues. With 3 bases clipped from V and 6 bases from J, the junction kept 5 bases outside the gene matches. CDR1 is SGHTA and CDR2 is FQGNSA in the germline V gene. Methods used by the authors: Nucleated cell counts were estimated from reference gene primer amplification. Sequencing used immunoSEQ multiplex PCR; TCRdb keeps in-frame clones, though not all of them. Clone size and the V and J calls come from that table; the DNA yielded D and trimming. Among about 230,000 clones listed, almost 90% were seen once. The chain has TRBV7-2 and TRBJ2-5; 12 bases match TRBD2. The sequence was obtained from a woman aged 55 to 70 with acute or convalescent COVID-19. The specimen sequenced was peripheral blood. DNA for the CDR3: TGTGCCAGCAGCTTGCCTCGGACTAGCGGGAAGACCCAGTACTTC. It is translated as CASSLPRTSGKTQYF.